Presented here are 30 T cell receptor beta chains from one specimen sequenced in a study of T cell responses to AZD1222 COVID-19 vaccine (dated by TCRdb to 2020 to 2023). The protocol used for the library was the immunoSEQ multiplex PCR assay. The table comes from immuneACCESS by way of TCRdb, which keeps in-frame sequences with V and J called. Part of the clones is missing from these tables; in studies checked, under half for an unresolved V gene and the rest for unknown reasons. This sample comprises 20,000 to 30,000 clones, just over 85% of them detected only once. The ten largest clones represent around 2.7% of the sample. Explained via the paper, the time point label denotes: about 28 days (+/-7) after the second vaccine dose. The source was peripheral blood, collected 28 days after the second AZD1222 dose. These receptors all stem from an adult who received the AZD1222 COVID-19 vaccine.

V and J are TRBV18 and TRBJ2-5, with 14 bases lining up with TRBD2. CDR3 length: 18 amino acids. From germline, CDR1 is KGHSH and CDR2 LQKENI. The ends lost 1 base at V and 2 bases at J; junction bases unmatched: 6. The CDR3 region has the DNA TGTGCCAGCTCACCACTTGGGACTAGCGGGGGCCAGCAAGAGACCCAGTACTTC. Encoded protein: CASSPLGTSGGQQETQYF.

V usage is TRBV11-2 and J usage is TRBJ2-5; D gene uncertain. The CDR3 consists of 15 residues. Germline CDR1 is SGHAT and CDR2 is FQNNGV. Between the trimmed V and J ends, which lost 3 bases and 7 bases, there was a span of 18 bases. CDR3 amino acids: CASSFTSNVPGTQYF. The CDR3 region has the DNA TGTGCCAGCAGCTTTACTTCAAATGTCCCCGGGACCCAGTACTTC.

The chain recombines TRBV19 with TRBJ1-1; 9 positions match TRBD1. There are 15 residues in the CDR3. V lost 5 bases, J lost 0 bases, and 4 bases stayed unmatched. Germline CDR1 is LNHDA and CDR2 is SQIVND (reference sequence). The CDR3 DNA is TGTGCCAGTAGTGATACAGGGGGCCTGAACACTGAAGCTTTCTTT. Its translation: CASSDTGGLNTEAFF.

This rearrangement joins TRBV5-6 to TRBJ1-5, with 11 bases identical to TRBD1. This CDR3 has 15 amino acids. Germline lookup yields CDR1 SGHDT and CDR2 YYEEEE. J was trimmed by 3 bases and V by 5 bases; bases with no gene match: 4. This CDR3 is CASSFGQGANQPQHF. The DNA of the CDR3 is TGTGCCAGCAGTTTCGGACAGGGGGCCAATCAGCCCCAGCATTTT.

This sequence joins TRBV19 and TRBJ1-2; TRBD1 matches at 7 bases. This CDR3 contains 15 residues. Germline CDR1 reads LNHDA; CDR2 reads SQIVND (reference sequence). V was pared by 6 bases and J by 3 bases, with 10 bases of the junction left unmatched. The CDR3 nucleotides read TGTGCCAGTAGCCAAACAGGGGACAAGGACTATGGCTACACCTTC. Translating it yields CASSQTGDKDYGYTF.

This rearrangement joins TRBV7-8 to TRBJ1-1; D is undetermined. This CDR3 is 13 amino acids long. Trimming removed 5 bases from V and 5 bases from J, with 12 bases in between. Per the germline V gene, CDR1 is SGHVS and CDR2 is FQNEAQ. This CDR3 is CASSRLYGTEAFF. The CDR3 nucleotides are TGTGCCAGCAGCCGATTGTACGGGACTGAAGCTTTCTTT.

The V call is TRBV3-1 (or the pseudogene TRBV3-2), the J call TRBJ2-3; 10 bases map to TRBD2. Germline V gives CDR1 LGHDT, CDR2 YNNKEL (reference sequence). The V and J ends lost 3 bases and 4 bases, in that order; junction bases with no gene match: 7. This CDR3 has 16 amino acids. The CDR3 nucleotides read TGTGCCAGCAGCCATTCCGGGACTAGCGCGCCAGATACGCAGTATTTT. It codes for CASSHSGTSAPDTQYF.

The CDR3 sequence is CASSLQGAGETQYF. The CDR3 bases are TGTGCCAGCAGCTTGCAGGGGGCAGGAGAGACCCAGTACTTC. The chain is built from TRBV5-5 and TRBJ2-5, with 8 nucleotides matching TRBD1. This CDR3 has 14 residues. Trimming cost V 1 base and J 4 bases; bases outside gene matches: 3. The germline CDR1 and CDR2 sequences are SGHKS and YYEKEE (reference sequence). The whole variable domain, filled in from reference TRBV5-5 and TRBJ2-5, reads DAGVTQSPTHLIKTRGQQVTLRCSPISGHKSVSWYQQVLGQGPQFIFQYYEKEERGRGNFPDRFSARQFPNYSSELNVNALLLGDSALYLCASSLQGAGETQYFGPGTRLLVL.

The chain links TRBV7-8 to TRBJ1-5; D might be TRBD1 (6 bases). From germline, CDR1 is SGHVS and CDR2 FQNEAQ. This CDR3 contains 16 residues. Trimming pared 5 bases from V and 3 bases from J, leaving 17 bases between. CDR3 sequence reads: CASSLSGGRNNQPQHF. The CDR3 DNA sequence: TGTGCCAGCAGCCTATCCGGGGGGCGGAACAATCAGCCCCAGCATTTT.

Written as DNA, the CDR3 is TGTGCCAGCAGCTTATTAAATGAGCAGTTCTTC. Translation: CASSLLNEQFF. The V and J genes are TRBV11-2 and TRBJ2-1; D gene ambiguous. The CDR3 contains 11 residues. The germline V gene has CDR1 SGHAT and CDR2 FQNNGV. The V end was cut by 2 bases, the J end by 7 bases, with 3 bases between.

The chain carries TRBV19 and TRBJ2-2; 10 positions agree with TRBD1. Looked up from germline, CDR1 is LNHDA and CDR2 is SQIVND (reference sequence). The CDR3 has 16 amino acids. V lost 3 bases, J lost 0 bases, and 1 base stayed unmatched. The CDR3 spells CASSMTGGANTGELFF. CDR3 DNA: TGTGCCAGTAGTATGACAGGGGGCGCGAACACCGGGGAGCTGTTTTTT.

This chain joins TRBV6-5 and TRBJ2-3; TRBD1 matches 11 bases. The junction had 4 bases not matched to a gene; V was cut back by 6 bases and J by 14 bases. CDR3 length equals 11 residues. The V gene's germline CDR1 is MNHEY and CDR2 SVGAGI. The CDR3, as DNA: TGTGCCAGCAGGGAGGGACAGGGGGGGTATTTT. Amino acid sequence: CASREGQGGYF.

The chain uses TRBV5-4 and TRBJ1-2, with unresolved D. Germline-derived CDR1 and CDR2 are SGHNT and YYREEE (reference sequence). V lost 10 bases to trimming and J lost 0 bases, with 10 bases between them. There are 12 residues in the CDR3. CDR3 amino acids: CAPYYPNYGYTF. CDR3 DNA: TGTGCCCCCTATTATCCTAACTATGGCTACACCTTC. The full variable domain, completed using reference TRBV5-4 and TRBJ1-2, is ETGVTQSPTHLIKTRGQQVTLRCSSQSGHNTVSWYQQALGQGPQFIFQYYREEENGRGNFPPRFSGLQFPNYSSELNVNALELDDSALYLCAPYYPNYGYTFGSGTRLTVV.

This chain uses TRBV5-1 with TRBJ1-4; D remains ambiguous. The CDR3 has 15 amino acids. Germline-derived CDR1 and CDR2 are SGHRS and YFSETQ. V lost 4 bases and J 2 bases, leaving 12 bases between the germline ends. The CDR3 nucleotides are TGCGCCAGCAGCCCCTTACGCGGCACTAATGAAAAACTGTTTTTT. The encoded protein is CASSPLRGTNEKLFF.

The chain joins TRBV12-2 to TRBJ2-7; the table's D call, TRBD2, was not checked against the DNA. TRBV12-2 is a listed pseudogene. CDR3 length equals 15 residues. The CDR3 here is CASRYEKGGHYEQYF. CDR3 nucleotides: TGTGCAAGTCGCTATGAGAAAGGAGGGCACTACGAGCAGTACTTC.

J is TRBJ2-7 and V is TRBV12-3 or TRBV12-4, with D possibly being TRBD2 (5 bases). Trimming left V 10 bases short and J 6 bases short, with 16 bases between. The CDR3 length is 12 residues. The CDR3 DNA sequence: TGTGCCACGCGAGGGCGGAGCGGCGAGCAGTACTTC. This codes for CATRGRSGEQYF.

The gene calls are TRBV9 and TRBJ1-1, with no clear D. V was cut by 2 bases and J by 7 bases, with 12 bases left in between. The germline V gene encodes CDR1 SGDLS and CDR2 YYNGEE. CDR3 length: 13 amino acids. CDR3 sequence: CASSVSVTGEAFF. CDR3 coding DNA: TGTGCCAGCAGCGTTAGTGTTACGGGTGAAGCTTTCTTT.

This clone came up a few times. The chain is built from TRBV2 and TRBJ1-1, with a tentative D call TRBD1 (6 bases). CDR3 length: 15 residues. Germline V lookup: CDR1 SNHLY, CDR2 FYNNEI. Between the trimmed V and J ends, which lost 6 bases and 3 bases, there was a span of 17 bases. The CDR3 DNA reads TGTGCCAGCAGAGGTCCGGGCGGGGGCTACACTGAAGCTTTCTTT. Encoded protein: CASRGPGGGYTEAFF.

The chain employs TRBV2 and TRBJ1-1; D not certain. The CDR3 covers 12 residues. V lost 7 bases to trimming and J lost 1 base, with 7 bases between them. From germline, CDR1 is SNHLY and CDR2 FYNNEI. DNA for the CDR3: TGTGCCAGCAACCGAGAGAACACTGAAGCTTTCTTT. Its protein is CASNRENTEAFF.

The chain carries TRBV7-2 and TRBJ2-2; 8 bases align to TRBD1. V trimming: 6 bases; J trimming: 5 bases; junction bases outside the gene matches: 8. Germline CDR1 SGHTA, CDR2 FQGNSA. The CDR3 runs to 15 residues. The CDR3 spells CASRTGTGRTGELFF. The CDR3 region has the DNA TGTGCCAGCAGGACCGGGACAGGACGGACCGGGGAGCTGTTTTTT.

This clone was recorded a few times. The chain uses TRBV4-3 and TRBJ2-3; TRBD1 or TRBD2 may be the D gene (6 bases each). This CDR3 has 16 residues. Germline values: CDR1 LGHNA, CDR2 YSLEER. V was pared by 0 bases and J by 1 base, with 11 bases between. The CDR3 region has the DNA TGCGCCAGCAGCCAAGATTTGAGGGGGGGCACAGATACGCAGTATTTT. Its translation: CASSQDLRGGTDTQYF.

The chain is built from TRBV5-1 and TRBJ1-3; D ambiguous. CDR3 length equals 16 residues. V lost 0 bases and J 0 bases, leaving 10 bases between the germline ends. CDR1 is SGHRS and CDR2 is YFSETQ in the germline V gene. The CDR3, as DNA: TGCGCCAGCAGCTTGGCCGTGGGGTCCTCTGGAAACACCATATATTTT. Translated: CASSLAVGSSGNTIYF.

V gene TRBV3-1 (or the pseudogene TRBV3-2) combines with J gene TRBJ1-3; unclear D gene. Germline-derived CDR1 and CDR2 are LGHDT and YNNKEL (reference sequence). Trimming took off 1 base at V and 0 bases at J, with 19 bases between the two ends. The CDR3 length is 19 residues. The CDR3 DNA reads as TGTGCCAGCAGCCAAGGGGCTGCCCGTAGGCTGAGCTCTGGAAACACCATATATTTT. It codes for CASSQGAARRLSSGNTIYF.

This sequence joins TRBV7-2 and TRBJ1-5; perhaps TRBD1 as D (5 bases). Germline CDR1 SGHTA, CDR2 FQGNSA. Trimming took off 1 base at V and 1 base at J, with 8 bases between the two ends. There are 15 residues in the CDR3. The CDR3: CASSLVWGSNQPQHF. Written as DNA, the CDR3 is TGTGCCAGCAGCTTAGTTTGGGGGAGCAATCAGCCCCAGCATTTT.

The rearrangement joins TRBV28 to TRBJ1-2, with TRBD1 matching 8 bases. V lost 2 bases and J lost 1; bases outside the gene matches: 6. CDR3 length: 16 residues. Germline V gene lookup returns CDR1 MDHEN and CDR2 SYDVKM. The CDR3 here is CASSLGDRWDNYGYTF. In DNA, the CDR3 is TGTGCCAGCAGTTTAGGGGACAGGTGGGATAACTATGGCTACACCTTC.

This clone has a handful of counts. V is TRBV7-2 and J is TRBJ2-1; D unresolved. CDR1 and CDR2 from the germline V gene are SGHTA and FQGNSA. V shed 6 bases and J shed 7 bases, with 13 bases lying between them. The CDR3 contains 13 residues. CDR3 nucleotides: TGTGCCAGCAGGTTGGATGGTTCAAATGAGCAGTTCTTC. It encodes CASRLDGSNEQFF.

This chain joins TRBV2 and TRBJ1-1, with D possibly matching TRBD1 (6 bases). V lost 5 bases and J lost 6, with 16 bases in between. The CDR3 totals 14 residues. Germline V CDR1 and CDR2: SNHLY, FYNNEI. CDR3 amino acids: CASSYGTTTPEAFF. CDR3 nucleotide sequence: TGTGCCAGCAGTTATGGGACAACTACCCCTGAAGCTTTCTTT.

V and J are TRBV7-9 and TRBJ1-2, with 10 nucleotides matching TRBD1. This CDR3 has 13 residues. The V gene end was trimmed by 5 bases and the J gene end by 8 bases; junction bases not matched to a gene: 5. Germline V gives CDR1 SEHNR, CDR2 FQNEAQ (reference sequence). The CDR3 DNA reads TGTGCCAGCAGCCCCCGGGACAGGGGAGGCTACACCTTC. It codes for CASSPRDRGGYTF. The complete variable domain, with remaining parts taken from reference TRBV7-9 and TRBJ1-2, reads DTGVSQNPRHKITKRGQNVTFRCDPISEHNRLYWYRQTLGQGPEFLTYFQNEAQLEKSRLLSDRFSAERPKGSFSTLEIQRTEQGDSAMYLCASSPRDRGGYTFGSGTRLTVV.

V is TRBV5-1 and J is TRBJ1-3; 7 bases match TRBD1. Germline CDR1 is SGHRS and CDR2 is YFSETQ. The ends lost 6 bases at V and 0 bases at J; junction bases unmatched: 15. This CDR3 region has 18 residues. CDR3 sequence: CASKKLDRDECSGNTIYF. Written as DNA, the CDR3 is TGCGCCAGCAAGAAGCTAGACAGGGACGAGTGCTCTGGAAACACCATATATTTT.

The gene calls are TRBV7-8 and TRBJ2-1, with a tentative D call TRBD2 (5 bases). CDR1 SGHVS and CDR2 FQNEAQ come from the germline V gene. CDR3 size: 16 residues. V was trimmed by 5 bases and J by 0 bases, leaving 14 bases between them. This CDR3 reads CASSRLTRGSYNEQFF. DNA of the CDR3: TGTGCCAGCAGCCGCCTTACTAGAGGCTCCTACAATGAGCAGTTCTTC.